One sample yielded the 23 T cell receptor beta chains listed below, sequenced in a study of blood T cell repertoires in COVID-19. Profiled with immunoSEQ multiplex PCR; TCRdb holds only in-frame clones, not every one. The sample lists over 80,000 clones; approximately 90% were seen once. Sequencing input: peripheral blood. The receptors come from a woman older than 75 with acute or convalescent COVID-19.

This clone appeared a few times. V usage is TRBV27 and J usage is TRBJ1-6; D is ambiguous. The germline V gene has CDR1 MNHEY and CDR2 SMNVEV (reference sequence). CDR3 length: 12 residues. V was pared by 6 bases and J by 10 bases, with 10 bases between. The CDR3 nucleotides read TGTGCCAGCAGCTGGGGAGAATCACCCCTCCACTTT. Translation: CASSWGESPLHF.

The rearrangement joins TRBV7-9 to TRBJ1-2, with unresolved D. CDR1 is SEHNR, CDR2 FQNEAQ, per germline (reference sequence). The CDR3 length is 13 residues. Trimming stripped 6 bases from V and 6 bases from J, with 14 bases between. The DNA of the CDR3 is TGTGCCAGCAGGGCCGACTCTTGGCATGGCTACACCTTC. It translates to CASRADSWHGYTF.

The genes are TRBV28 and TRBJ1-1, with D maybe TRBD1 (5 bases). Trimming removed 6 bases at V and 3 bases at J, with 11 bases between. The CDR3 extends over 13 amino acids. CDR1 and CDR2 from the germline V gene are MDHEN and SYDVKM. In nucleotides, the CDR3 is TGTGCCAGCAGACACCAGGGTGACACTGAAGCTTTCTTT. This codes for CASRHQGDTEAFF. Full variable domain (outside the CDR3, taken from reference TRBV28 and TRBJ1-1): DVKVTQSSRYLVKRTGEKVFLECVQDMDHENMFWYRQDPGLGLRLIYFSYDVKMKEKGDIPEGYSVSREKKERFSLILESASTNQTSMYLCASRHQGDTEAFFGQGTRLTVV.

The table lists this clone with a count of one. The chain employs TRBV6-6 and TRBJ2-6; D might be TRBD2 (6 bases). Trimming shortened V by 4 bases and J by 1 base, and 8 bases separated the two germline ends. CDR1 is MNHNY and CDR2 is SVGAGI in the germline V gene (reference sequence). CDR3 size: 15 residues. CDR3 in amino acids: CASSLGLSGANVLTF. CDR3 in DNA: TGTGCCAGCAGTTTGGGACTGTCTGGGGCCAACGTCCTGACTTTC.

CDR3 DNA: TGTGCCAGCAGCCACAGATGGGACAGGGAAAGCAATCAGCCCCAGCATTTT. As protein: CASSHRWDRESNQPQHF. This chain connects TRBV11-3 to TRBJ1-5; 9 positions agree with TRBD1. The ends lost 5 bases at V and 1 base at J; junction bases unmatched: 9. The CDR3 length is 17 residues. CDR1 and CDR2 (germline): SGHNT, YENEEA.

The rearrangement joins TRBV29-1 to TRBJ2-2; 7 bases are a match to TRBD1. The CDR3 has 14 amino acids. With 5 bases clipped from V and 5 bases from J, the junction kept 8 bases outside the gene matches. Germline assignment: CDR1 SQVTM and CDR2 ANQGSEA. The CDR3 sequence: CSVFGTVSTGELFF. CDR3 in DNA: TGCAGCGTTTTCGGGACAGTTTCAACCGGGGAGCTGTTTTTT.

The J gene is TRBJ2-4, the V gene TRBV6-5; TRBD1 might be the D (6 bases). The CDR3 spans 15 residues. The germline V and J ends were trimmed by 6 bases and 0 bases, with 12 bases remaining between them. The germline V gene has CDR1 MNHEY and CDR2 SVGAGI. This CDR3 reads CASSLGGIAKNIQYF. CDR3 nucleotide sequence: TGTGCCAGCAGCCTAGGGGGAATAGCCAAAAACATTCAGTACTTC.

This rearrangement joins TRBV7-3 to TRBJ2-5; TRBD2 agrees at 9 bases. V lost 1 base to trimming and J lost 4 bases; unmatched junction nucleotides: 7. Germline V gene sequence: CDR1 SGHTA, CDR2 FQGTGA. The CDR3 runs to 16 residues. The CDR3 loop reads CASSLRGGGAAETQYF. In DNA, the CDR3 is TGTGCCAGCAGCTTAAGAGGCGGGGGGGCCGCAGAGACCCAGTACTTC.

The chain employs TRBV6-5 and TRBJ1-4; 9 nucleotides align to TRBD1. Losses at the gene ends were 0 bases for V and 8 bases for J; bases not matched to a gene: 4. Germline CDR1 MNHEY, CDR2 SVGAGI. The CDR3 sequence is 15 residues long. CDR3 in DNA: TGTGCCAGCAGTTACTCCGGGACAGGGACGGAAAAACTGTTTTTT. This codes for CASSYSGTGTEKLFF.

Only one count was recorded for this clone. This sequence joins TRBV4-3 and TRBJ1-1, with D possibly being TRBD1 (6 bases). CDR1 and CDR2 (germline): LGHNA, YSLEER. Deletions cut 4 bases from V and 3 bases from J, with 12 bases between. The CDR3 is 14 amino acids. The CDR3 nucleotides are TGCGCCAGCAGCCGGAAAGGGGGGGACACTGAAGCTTTCTTT. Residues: CASSRKGGDTEAFF.

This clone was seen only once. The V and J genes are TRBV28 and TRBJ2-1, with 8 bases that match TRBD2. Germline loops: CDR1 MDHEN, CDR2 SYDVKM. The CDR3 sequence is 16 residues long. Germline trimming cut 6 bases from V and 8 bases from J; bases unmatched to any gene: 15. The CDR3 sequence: CASSTHGGRKSYEQFF. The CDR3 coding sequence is TGTGCCAGCAGCACCCACGGCGGGAGGAAGAGCTATGAGCAGTTCTTC.

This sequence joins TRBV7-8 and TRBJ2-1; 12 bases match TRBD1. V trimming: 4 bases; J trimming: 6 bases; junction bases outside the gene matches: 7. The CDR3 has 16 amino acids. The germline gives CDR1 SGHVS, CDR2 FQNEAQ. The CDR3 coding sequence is TGTGCCAGCAGCTCAGGGACAGGGGGCGCTTTCAATGAGCAGTTCTTC. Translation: CASSSGTGGAFNEQFF.

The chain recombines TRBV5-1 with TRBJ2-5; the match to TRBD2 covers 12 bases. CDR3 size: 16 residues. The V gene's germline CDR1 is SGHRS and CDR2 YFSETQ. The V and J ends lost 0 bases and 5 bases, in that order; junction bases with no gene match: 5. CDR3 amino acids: CASSLAPSGGEETQYF. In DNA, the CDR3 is TGCGCCAGCAGCTTGGCCCCTAGCGGGGGGGAGGAGACCCAGTACTTC.

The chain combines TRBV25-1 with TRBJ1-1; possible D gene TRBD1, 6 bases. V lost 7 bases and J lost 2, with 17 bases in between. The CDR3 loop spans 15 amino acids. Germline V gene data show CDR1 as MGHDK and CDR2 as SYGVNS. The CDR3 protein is CASTLGGVGNTEAFF. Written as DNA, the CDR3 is TGTGCCAGCACCTTAGGGGGGGTAGGAAACACTGAAGCTTTCTTT.

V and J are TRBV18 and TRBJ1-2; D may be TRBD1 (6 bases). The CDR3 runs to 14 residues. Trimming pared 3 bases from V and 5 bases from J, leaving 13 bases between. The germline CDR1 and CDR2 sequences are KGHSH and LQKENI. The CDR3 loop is CASSPNRDPYGYTF. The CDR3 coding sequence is TGTGCCAGCTCACCGAACAGGGACCCTTATGGCTACACCTTC.

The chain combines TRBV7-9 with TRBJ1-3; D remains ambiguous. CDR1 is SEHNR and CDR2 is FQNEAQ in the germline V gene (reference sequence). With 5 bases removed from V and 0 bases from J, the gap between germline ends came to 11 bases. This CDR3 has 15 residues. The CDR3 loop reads CASSPQRGSGNTIYF. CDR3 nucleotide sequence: TGTGCCAGCAGCCCACAAAGAGGCTCTGGAAACACCATATATTTT. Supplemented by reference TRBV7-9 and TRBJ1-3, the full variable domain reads DTGVSQNPRHKITKRGQNVTFRCDPISEHNRLYWYRQTLGQGPEFLTYFQNEAQLEKSRLLSDRFSAERPKGSFSTLEIQRTEQGDSAMYLCASSPQRGSGNTIYFGEGSWLTVV.

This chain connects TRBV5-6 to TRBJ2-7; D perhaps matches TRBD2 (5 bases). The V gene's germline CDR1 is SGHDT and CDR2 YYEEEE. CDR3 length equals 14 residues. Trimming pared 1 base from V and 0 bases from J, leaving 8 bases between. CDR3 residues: CASSLRGPSYEQYF. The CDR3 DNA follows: TGTGCCAGCAGCTTGCGGGGTCCCTCCTACGAGCAGTACTTC.

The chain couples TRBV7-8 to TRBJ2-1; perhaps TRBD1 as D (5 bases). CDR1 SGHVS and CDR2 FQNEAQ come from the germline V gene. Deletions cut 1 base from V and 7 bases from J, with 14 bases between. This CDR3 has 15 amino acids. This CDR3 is CASSLVRVTNNEQFF. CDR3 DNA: TGTGCCAGCAGCTTAGTCAGGGTTACCAATAATGAGCAGTTCTTC.

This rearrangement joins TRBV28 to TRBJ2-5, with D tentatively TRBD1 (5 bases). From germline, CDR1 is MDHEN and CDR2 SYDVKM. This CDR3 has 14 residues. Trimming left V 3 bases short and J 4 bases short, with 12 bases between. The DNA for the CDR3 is TGTGCCAGCAGTTTGCTCCAGGGAAGAGAGACCCAGTACTTC. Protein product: CASSLLQGRETQYF.

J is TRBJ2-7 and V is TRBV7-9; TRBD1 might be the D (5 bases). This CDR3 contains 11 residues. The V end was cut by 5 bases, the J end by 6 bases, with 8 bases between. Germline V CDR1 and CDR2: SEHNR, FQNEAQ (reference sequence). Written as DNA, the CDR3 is TGTGCCAGCAGCAAAGACAGCGAGCAGTACTTC. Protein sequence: CASSKDSEQYF.

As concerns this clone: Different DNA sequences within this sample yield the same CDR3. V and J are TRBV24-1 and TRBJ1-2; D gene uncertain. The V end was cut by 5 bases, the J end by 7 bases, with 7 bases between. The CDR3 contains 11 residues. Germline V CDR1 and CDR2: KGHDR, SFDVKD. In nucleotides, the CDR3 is TGTGCCACCAGTGCTGGCTTTGGCTACACCTTC. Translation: CATSAGFGYTF.

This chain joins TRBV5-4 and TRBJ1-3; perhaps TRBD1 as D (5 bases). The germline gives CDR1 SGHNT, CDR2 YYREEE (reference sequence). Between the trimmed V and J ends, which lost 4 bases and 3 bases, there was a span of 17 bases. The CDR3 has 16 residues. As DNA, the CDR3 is TGTGCCAGCAGCCAACAAAGGGGCGGCGGTGGAAACACCATATATTTT. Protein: CASSQQRGGGGNTIYF.

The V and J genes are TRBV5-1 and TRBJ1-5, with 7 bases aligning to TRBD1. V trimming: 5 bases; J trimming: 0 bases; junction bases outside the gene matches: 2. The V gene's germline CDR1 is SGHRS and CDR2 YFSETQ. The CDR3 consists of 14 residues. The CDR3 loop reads CASRQGLSNQPQHF. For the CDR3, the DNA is TGCGCCAGCAGACAGGGGCTTAGCAATCAGCCCCAGCATTTT.